One TCR beta chain is described in this entry. The target antigen is unknown. A deep-level run was used for the assay. The repertoire was sequenced with immunoSEQ multiplex PCR; TCRdb's copy has only in-frame clones and lacks some. Of some 2 million clones in the sample, over 85% were seen once. Naive CD8 cells, CD45RO-negative and positively selected for CCR7, excluded terminally differentiated effector memory CD45RA+ cells. These data are taken from a study of shared clonotypes between healthy human individuals. Study information: CD4 naive and memory got three plates each, CD8 naive two, CD8 memory one.

The CDR3 has 15 amino acids. Germline-derived CDR1 and CDR2 are MNHEY and SVGAGI. V lost 0 bases, J lost 5 bases, and 6 bases stayed unmatched. General study points: Only blood underwent sampling, and tissue repertoires likely differ.

The sequence was collected from a man in his late teens or twenties in good health. Sequencing was performed on naive CD8+ T cells sorted from blood. The chain couples TRBV6-5 to TRBJ2-5; 7 bases are a match to TRBD1. CDR3 residues: CASSYSTGERETQYF. The CDR3 bases are TGTGCCAGCAGTTACTCTACAGGGGAGAGGGAGACCCAGTACTTC.